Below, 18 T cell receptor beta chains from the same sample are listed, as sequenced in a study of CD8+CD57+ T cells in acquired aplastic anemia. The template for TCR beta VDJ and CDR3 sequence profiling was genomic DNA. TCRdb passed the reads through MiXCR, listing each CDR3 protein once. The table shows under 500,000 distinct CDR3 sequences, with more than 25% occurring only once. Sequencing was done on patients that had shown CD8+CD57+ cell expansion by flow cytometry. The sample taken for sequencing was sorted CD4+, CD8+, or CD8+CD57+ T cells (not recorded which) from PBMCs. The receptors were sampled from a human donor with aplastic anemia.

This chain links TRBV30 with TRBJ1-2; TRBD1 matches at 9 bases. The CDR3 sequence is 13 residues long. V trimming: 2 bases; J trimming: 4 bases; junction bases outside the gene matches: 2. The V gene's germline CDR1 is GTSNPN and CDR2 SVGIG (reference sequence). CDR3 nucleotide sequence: TGTGCCTGGAGTTCGGACAGGGGCTATGGCTACACCTTC. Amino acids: CAWSSDRGYGYTF. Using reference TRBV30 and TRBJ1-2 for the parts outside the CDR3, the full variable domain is SQTIHQWPATLVQPVGSPLSLECTVEGTSNPNLYWYRQAAGRGLQLLFYSVGIGQISSEVPQNLSASRPQDRQFILSSKKLLLSDSGFYLCAWSSDRGYGYTFGSGTRLTVV.

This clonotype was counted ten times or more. DNA of the CDR3: TGCAGTCCGCTAAGGTACACTGAAGCTTTCTTT. Translation gives CSPLRYTEAFF. The chain has TRBV20-1 and TRBJ1-1, with D uncertain. Germline values: CDR1 DFQATT, CDR2 SNEGSKA (reference sequence). V lost 8 bases to trimming and J lost 3 bases, with 10 bases between them. This CDR3 is 11 amino acids long.

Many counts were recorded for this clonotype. CDR3 region: CASTRDPEKLFF. Written as DNA, the CDR3 is TGTGCCAGCACCCGGGACCCTGAAAAACTGTTTTTT. V is TRBV2 and J is TRBJ1-4; D possibly corresponds to TRBD1 (5 bases). V was trimmed by 7 bases and J by 7 bases, leaving 10 bases between them. CDR1 and CDR2 (germline): SNHLY, FYNNEI. The CDR3 runs 12 residues.

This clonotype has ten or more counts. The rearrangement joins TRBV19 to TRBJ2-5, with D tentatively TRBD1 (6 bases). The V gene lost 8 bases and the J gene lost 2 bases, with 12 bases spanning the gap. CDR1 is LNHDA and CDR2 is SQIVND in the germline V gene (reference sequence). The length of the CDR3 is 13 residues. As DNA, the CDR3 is TGTGCCAGTTCCAAAGGACAGCAAGAGACCCAGTACTTC. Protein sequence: CASSKGQQETQYF.

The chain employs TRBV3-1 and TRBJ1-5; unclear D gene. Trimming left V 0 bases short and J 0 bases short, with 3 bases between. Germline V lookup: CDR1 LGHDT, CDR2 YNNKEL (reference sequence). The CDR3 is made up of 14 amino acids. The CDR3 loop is CASSQERSNQPQHF. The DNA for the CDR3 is TGTGCCAGCAGCCAAGAACGTAGCAATCAGCCCCAGCATTTT.

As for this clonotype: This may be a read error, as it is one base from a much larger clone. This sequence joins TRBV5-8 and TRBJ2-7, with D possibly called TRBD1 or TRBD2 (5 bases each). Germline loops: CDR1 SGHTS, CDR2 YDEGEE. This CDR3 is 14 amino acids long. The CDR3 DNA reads TGTGCCAGCAGCCAAGTCGGGACGGTATACGAGCGGTACTTC. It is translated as CASSQVGTVYERYF.

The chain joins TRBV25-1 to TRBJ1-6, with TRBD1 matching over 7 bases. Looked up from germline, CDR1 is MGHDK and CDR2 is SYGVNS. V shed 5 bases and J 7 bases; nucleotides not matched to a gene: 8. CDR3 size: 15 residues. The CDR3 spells CASSQSGTANSPLHF. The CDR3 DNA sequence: TGTGCCAGCAGTCAATCCGGGACAGCCAATTCACCCCTCCACTTT.

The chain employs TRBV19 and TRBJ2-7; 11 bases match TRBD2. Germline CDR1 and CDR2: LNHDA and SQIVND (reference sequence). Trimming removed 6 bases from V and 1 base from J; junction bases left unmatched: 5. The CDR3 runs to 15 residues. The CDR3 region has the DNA TGTGCCAGTAGCGTGACTAGCGGGACTTCCTACGAGCAGTACTTC. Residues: CASSVTSGTSYEQYF.

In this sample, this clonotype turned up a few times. The CDR3 spells CASSLGQLYEQYF. The CDR3, as DNA: TGTGCCAGCAGTTTGGGACAGCTCTACGAGCAGTACTTC. This sequence joins TRBV2 and TRBJ2-7; 7 nucleotides align to TRBD1. Germline V gives CDR1 SNHLY, CDR2 FYNNEI. The V segment lost 5 bases and the J segment 3 bases; nucleotides outside the gene matches: 4. This CDR3 spans 13 amino acids.

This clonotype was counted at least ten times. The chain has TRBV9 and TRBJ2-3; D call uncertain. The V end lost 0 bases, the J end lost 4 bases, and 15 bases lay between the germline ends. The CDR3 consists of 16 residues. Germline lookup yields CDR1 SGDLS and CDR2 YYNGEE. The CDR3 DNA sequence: TGTGCCAGCAGCGTAGCGACAAGCGAAGTAGCAGATACGCAGTATTTT. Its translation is CASSVATSEVADTQYF. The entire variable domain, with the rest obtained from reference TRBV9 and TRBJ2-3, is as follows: DSGVTQTPKHLITATGQRVTLRCSPRSGDLSVYWYQQSLDQGLQFLIQYYNGEERAKGNILERFSAQQFPDLHSELNLSSLELGDSALYFCASSVATSEVADTQYFGPGTRLTVL.

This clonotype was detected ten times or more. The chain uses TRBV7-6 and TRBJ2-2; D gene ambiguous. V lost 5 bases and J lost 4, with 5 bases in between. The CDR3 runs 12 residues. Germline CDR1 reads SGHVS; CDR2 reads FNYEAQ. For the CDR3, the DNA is TGTGCCAGCAGCCGGGCCACCGGGGAGCTGTTTTTT. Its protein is CASSRATGELFF. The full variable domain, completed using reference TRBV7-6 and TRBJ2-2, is GAGVSQSPRYKVTKRGQDVALRCDPISGHVSLYWYRQALGQGPEFLTYFNYEAQQDKSGLPNDRFSAERPEGSISTLTIQRTEQRDSAMYRCASSRATGELFFGEGSRLTVL.

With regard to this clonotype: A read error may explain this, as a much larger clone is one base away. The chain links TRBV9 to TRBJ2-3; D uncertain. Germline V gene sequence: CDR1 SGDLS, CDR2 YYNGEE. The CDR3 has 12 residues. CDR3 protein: CASSVDTDTQCF. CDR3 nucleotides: TGTGCCAGCAGCGTAGACACAGATACGCAGTGTTTT. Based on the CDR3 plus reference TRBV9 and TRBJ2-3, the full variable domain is DSGVTQTPKHLITATGQRVTLRCSPRSGDLSVYWYQQSLDQGLQFLIQYYNGEERAKGNILERFSAQQFPDLHSELNLSSLELGDSALYFCASSVDTDTQCFGPGTRLTVL.

The CDR3 region has the DNA TGTGCCTGGAGTAGTCTCCCGGGGCATGGCTACACCTTC. Translated: CAWSSLPGHGYTF. The V call is TRBV30, the J call TRBJ1-2; TRBD1 is a possible D gene (5 bases). The ends were cut back, 2 bases at V and 6 bases at J, with 13 bases in the middle. CDR3 length: 13 amino acids. Looked up from germline, CDR1 is GTSNPN and CDR2 is SVGIG (reference sequence).

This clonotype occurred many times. The CDR3 bases are TGTGCCACCAGCAGAGCTGGGAATAATTCACCCCTCCACTTT. Protein sequence: CATSRAGNNSPLHF. This chain uses TRBV15 with TRBJ1-6; D uncertain. This CDR3 is 14 amino acids long. Looked up from germline, CDR1 is LNHNV and CDR2 is YYDKDF (reference sequence). Trimming pared 1 base from V and 5 bases from J, leaving 6 bases between.

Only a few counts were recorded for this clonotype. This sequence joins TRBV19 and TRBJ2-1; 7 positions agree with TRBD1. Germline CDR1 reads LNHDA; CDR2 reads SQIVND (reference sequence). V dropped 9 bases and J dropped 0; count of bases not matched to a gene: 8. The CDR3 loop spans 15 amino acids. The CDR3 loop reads CASSPRDSSYNEQFF. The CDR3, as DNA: TGTGCCAGCAGCCCTAGGGACAGCTCCTACAATGAGCAGTTCTTC.

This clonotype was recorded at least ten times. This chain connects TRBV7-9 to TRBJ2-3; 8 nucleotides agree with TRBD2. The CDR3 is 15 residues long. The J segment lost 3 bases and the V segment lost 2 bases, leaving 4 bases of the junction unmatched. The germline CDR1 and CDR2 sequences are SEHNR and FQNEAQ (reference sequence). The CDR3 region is CASSLRAGVTDTQYF. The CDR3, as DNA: TGTGCCAGCAGCTTAAGAGCGGGGGTTACAGATACGCAGTATTTT.

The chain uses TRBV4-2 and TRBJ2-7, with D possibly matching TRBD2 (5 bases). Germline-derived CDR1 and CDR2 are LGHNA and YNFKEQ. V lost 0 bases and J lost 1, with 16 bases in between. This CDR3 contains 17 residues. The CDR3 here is CASSQDVASRRSYEQYF. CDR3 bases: TGTGCCAGCAGCCAAGATGTAGCCTCTCGGAGGTCCTACGAGCAGTACTTC.

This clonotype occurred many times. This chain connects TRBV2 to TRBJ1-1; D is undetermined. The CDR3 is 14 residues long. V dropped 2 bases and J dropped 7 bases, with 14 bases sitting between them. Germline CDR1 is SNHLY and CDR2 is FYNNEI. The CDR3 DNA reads TGTGCCAGCAGTGAACCGCGGAAGGCCAATGAAGCTTTCTTT. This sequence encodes CASSEPRKANEAFF.